At least ten counts were recorded for the clone carrying this T cell receptor (beta chain). The record originates from a study of T-cell reconstitution after alpha-beta-depleted transplantation in children. Researchers prepared the TCRbeta library using unique molecular identifiers, the study reports. TCRdb recomputed calls from the PCR reads with MiXCR, one row per CDR3 protein. The repertoire has about 610,000 distinct CDR3 sequences, over 9.5% of them found once; the top ten carry 4% to 5%. V was pared by 5 bases and J by 1 base, with 6 bases between. The CDR3 is 13 amino acids. The sequences come from PBMCs from the stem cell graft donor, collected from the stem cell graft. V is TRBV12-3 or TRBV12-4 and J is TRBJ2-1; D not resolved. The sequence was collected from a human donor who donated a stem cell graft to a child with acute myeloid leukemia. This CDR3 reads CASSTISYNEQFF. DNA for the CDR3: TGTGCCAGCAGTACAATATCCTACAATGAGCAGTTCTTC.